This TCR beta chain is drawn from a study of T cells expressing NK-cell markers. Study summary: Seropositivity for HCMV was found in seven of the eight sequenced donors, with one seronegative.

CDR1 SGHTA and CDR2 FQGNSA come from the germline V gene. The CDR3 runs to 15 residues. Points from the study as a whole: NKG2C+ dominant clonotype frequencies in six or seven donors were about 1.0-8% of CD8+ T cells.

TCRdb reanalyzed the 5' RACE reads, giving one entry per CDR3 protein sequence and no DNA. Its clone listing holds 200,000 to 300,000 distinct CDR3 sequences. A word on this clonotype: What it recognizes is unknown.

Input material: blood T cells: a sorted CD56 or NKG2C T cell subset, CD4+ or CD8+ T cells, or bulk PBMC T cells (not recorded which). V is TRBV7-2 and J is TRBJ1-5; TCRdb reports TRBD1, a call that lacks DNA to check it against. The TCR comes from a man aged 18 to 29 in good health. CDR3 sequence reads: CASSLWDTYNQPQHF.